This T cell receptor (beta chain) stems from a study of PD-L1 blockade in urothelial cancer. Overall study: Beginning in about 2014, patients received atezolizumab, given as 1,200 mg intravenously every 3 weeks.

Produced via immunoSEQ multiplex PCR; TCRdb's table is partial and in-frame only. The sample lists 35,000 to 40,000 clones, approximately 86% occurring once. Indicated time point: peripheral blood 6 weeks after treatment start. There are 16 residues in the CDR3. Trimming removed 3 bases from V and 7 bases from J, with 19 bases in between. Germline V gene lookup returns CDR1 SGHDN and CDR2 FVKESK. The TCR was taken from a man aged 60 to 69 with urothelial cancer. The chain carries TRBV14 and TRBJ2-1, with a tentative D call TRBD2 (6 bases). Sequenced here: PBMCs, sampled around atezolizumab (anti-PD-L1) treatment. The CDR3 spells CASSQALGGAWNEQFF. The DNA of the CDR3 is TGTGCCAGCAGCCAGGCCTTGGGGGGTGCTTGGAATGAGCAGTTCTTC. The entire variable domain, with the rest obtained from reference TRBV14 and TRBJ2-1, is as follows: EAGVTQFPSHSVIEKGQTVTLRCDPISGHDNLYWYRRVMGKEIKFLLHFVKESKQDESGMPNNRFLAERTGGTYSTLKVQPAELEDSGVYFCASSQALGGAWNEQFFGPGTRLTVL.